This TCR beta chain was profiled in a study of blood T cell repertoires in COVID-19. The CDR3 spans 11 residues. Germline V CDR1 and CDR2: SQVTM, ANQGSEA. V lost 5 bases, J lost 3 bases, and 5 bases lay in between. Method: immunoSEQ multiplex PCR; TCRdb's copy keeps in-frame clones and lacks some. The repertoire holds fewer than 200,000 clones, about 80% seen once, with over 9.5% in the top ten. Residents of 24 US areas, aged about 18 to 89 years, made up the participants. Grouping used clinical history reported by participants in a survey and questionnaire. Cohort 3 donors counted as recovered after two negative PCRs, clearance, or resolved symptoms.

The V and J genes are TRBV29-1 and TRBJ2-1; unclear D gene. The material sequenced was PBMCs or T cells enriched from blood (not recorded which). The receptor comes from a middle-aged man who had recovered from COVID-19. CDR3: CSVSLYNEQFF. CDR3 coding DNA: TGCAGCGTTTCCCTCTACAATGAGCAGTTCTTC.